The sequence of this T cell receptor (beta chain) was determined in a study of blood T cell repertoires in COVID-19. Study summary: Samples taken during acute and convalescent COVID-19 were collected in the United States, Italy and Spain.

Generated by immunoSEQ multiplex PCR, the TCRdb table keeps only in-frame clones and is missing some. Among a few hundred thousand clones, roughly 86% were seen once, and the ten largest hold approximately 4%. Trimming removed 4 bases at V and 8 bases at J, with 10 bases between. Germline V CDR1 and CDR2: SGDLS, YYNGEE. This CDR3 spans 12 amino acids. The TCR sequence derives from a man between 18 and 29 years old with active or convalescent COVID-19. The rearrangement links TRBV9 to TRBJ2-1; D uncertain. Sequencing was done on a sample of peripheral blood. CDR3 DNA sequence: TGTGCCAGCAGCTCCCGTGAGGATGAGCAGTTCTTC. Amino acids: CASSSREDEQFF.